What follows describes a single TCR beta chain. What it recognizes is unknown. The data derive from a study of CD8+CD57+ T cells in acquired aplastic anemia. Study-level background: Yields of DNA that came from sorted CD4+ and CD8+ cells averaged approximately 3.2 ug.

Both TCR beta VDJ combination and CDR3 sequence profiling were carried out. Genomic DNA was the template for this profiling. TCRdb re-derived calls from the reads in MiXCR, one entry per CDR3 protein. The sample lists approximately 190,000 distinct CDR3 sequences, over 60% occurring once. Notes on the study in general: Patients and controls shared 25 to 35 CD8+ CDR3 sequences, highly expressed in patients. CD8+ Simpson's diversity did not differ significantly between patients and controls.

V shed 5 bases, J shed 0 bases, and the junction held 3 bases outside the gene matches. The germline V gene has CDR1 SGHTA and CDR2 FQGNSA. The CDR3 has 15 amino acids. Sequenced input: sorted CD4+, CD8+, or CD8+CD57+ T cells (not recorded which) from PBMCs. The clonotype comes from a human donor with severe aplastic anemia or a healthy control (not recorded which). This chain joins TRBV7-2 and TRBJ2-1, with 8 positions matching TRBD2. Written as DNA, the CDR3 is TGTGCCAGCAGCACCGGGACTAGCTCCTACAATGAGCAGTTCTTC. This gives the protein CASSTGTSSYNEQFF.